This entry lists 31 T cell receptor beta chains sequenced from one sample in a study of cytomegalovirus exposure and HLA in healthy donors. Both 60 Vbeta primers and 13 Jbeta primers went into the PCR. The assay was immunoSEQ multiplex PCR, and TCRdb's table has in-frame clones only and misses some. The sample lists tens of thousands of clones; over 70% were seen once. The specimen was PBMCs. These receptor sequences come from a man aged 55 to 70 in good health and CMV-seropositive.

The V gene is TRBV5-1, the J gene TRBJ1-1; 8 nucleotides align to TRBD1. Germline V gene lookup returns CDR1 SGHRS and CDR2 YFSETQ. CDR3 length: 16 amino acids. Trimming removed 6 bases from V and 1 base from J; junction bases left unmatched: 11. The CDR3 sequence: CASMGGQGQRNTEAFF. The CDR3 bases are TGCGCCAGCATGGGTGGACAGGGACAACGGAACACTGAAGCTTTCTTT.

The chain has TRBV11-3 and TRBJ1-1; 9 bases agree with TRBD1. The CDR3 sequence is 19 residues long. After removal of 2 bases from V and 4 bases from J, the junction contained 17 bases not matched to a gene. Germline values: CDR1 SGHNT, CDR2 YENEEA. For the CDR3, the DNA is TGTGCCAGCAGCTTACCTCGACCGGGACAGGGCCTTGGGGGCACTGAAGCTTTCTTT. Translation: CASSLPRPGQGLGGTEAFF.

The rearrangement joins TRBV4-2 to TRBJ1-2, with 8 bases matching TRBD1. This CDR3 is 17 amino acids long. Germline CDR1 reads LGHNA; CDR2 reads YNFKEQ. Trimming took 1 base from V and 3 from J; bases not matched to a gene: 10. The CDR3 region has the DNA TGTGCCAGCAGCCAAGCTTGGACAGGGCCTCTTGACTATGGCTACACCTTC. Translation gives CASSQAWTGPLDYGYTF.

This clone appeared a single time. This chain joins TRBV7-2 and TRBJ2-1; D not certain. The CDR3 is 12 amino acids. Looked up from germline, CDR1 is SGHTA and CDR2 is FQGNSA. V was trimmed by 4 bases and J by 7 bases, leaving 8 bases between them. In DNA form, the CDR3 reads TGTGCCAGCAGCTCACTTAAGAATGAGCAGTTCTTC. It translates to CASSSLKNEQFF. The entire variable domain, with the rest obtained from reference TRBV7-2 and TRBJ2-1, is as follows: GAGVSQSPSNKVTEKGKDVELRCDPISGHTALYWYRQSLGQGLEFLIYFQGNSAPDKSGLPSDRFSAERTGGSVSTLTIQRTQQEDSAVYLCASSSLKNEQFFGPGTRLTVL.

The chain uses TRBV5-1 and TRBJ2-5; 8 bases are shared with TRBD1. CDR3 length: 15 amino acids. The trim removed 0 bases at V and 1 base at J, leaving 2 bases unmatched. From germline, CDR1 is SGHRS and CDR2 YFSETQ. CDR3 residues: CASSLVQGAQETQYF. The CDR3 DNA sequence: TGCGCCAGCAGCTTGGTGCAGGGGGCCCAAGAGACCCAGTACTTC.

This clone was seen only a few times. This sequence joins TRBV19 and TRBJ2-1, with 7 bases matching TRBD2. The V segment lost 6 bases and the J segment 2 bases; nucleotides outside the gene matches: 13. The CDR3 is 17 amino acids. Germline V CDR1 and CDR2: LNHDA, SQIVND (reference sequence). The CDR3 loop reads CASSLNGAGRAYNEQFF. The CDR3 DNA is TGTGCCAGTAGCCTGAATGGAGCGGGGCGGGCCTACAATGAGCAGTTCTTC.

The CDR3 nucleotides are TGCGCCAGCAGCCAAGTCGAGGACAGGGGGCCTGAAGCTTTCTTT. Translating gives CASSQVEDRGPEAFF. This chain uses TRBV4-1 with TRBJ1-1; the match to TRBD1 covers 11 bases. V gave up 1 base and J gave up 6 bases; unmatched junction bases: 4. The CDR3 contains 15 residues. CDR1 MGHRA and CDR2 YSYEKL come from the germline V gene.

The chain couples TRBV6-5 to TRBJ2-5, with D possibly matching TRBD1 (6 bases). V lost 8 bases and J 6 bases, leaving 13 bases between the germline ends. Germline V gives CDR1 MNHEY, CDR2 SVGAGI. CDR3 length: 12 residues. Here the CDR3 DNA reads TGTGCCAGCCAAGGGGGTAAAAAGACCCAGTACTTC. This encodes CASQGGKKTQYF.

V and J are TRBV6-6 and TRBJ1-2; possibly TRBD1 for D (6 bases). The CDR3 has 14 residues. V was clipped by 0 bases and J by 7 bases, with 12 bases between them. Germline CDR1 MNHNY, CDR2 SVGAGI (reference sequence). The CDR3 spells CASSYSQGRSGYTF. The CDR3 bases are TGTGCCAGCAGTTACTCTCAGGGGAGAAGTGGCTACACCTTC.

V gene TRBV5-6 combines with J gene TRBJ2-1; 8 bases fit TRBD1. Germline loops: CDR1 SGHDT, CDR2 YYEEEE. The V and J ends lost 5 bases and 6 bases, in that order; junction bases with no gene match: 13. This CDR3 has 16 amino acids. CDR3 in amino acids: CASSDRGGGLGNEQFF. CDR3 coding DNA: TGTGCCAGCAGTGACAGGGGTGGAGGGCTAGGCAATGAGCAGTTCTTC.

The rearrangement uses TRBV5-6 and TRBJ2-7; tentative D call: TRBD1 (6 bases). The CDR3 is 13 residues long. The V and J ends lost 5 bases and 1 base respectively, with 10 bases between them. CDR1 and CDR2 from the germline V gene are SGHDT and YYEEEE. The CDR3 loop reads CASRPQGSYEQYF. CDR3 nucleotide sequence: TGTGCCAGCAGACCGCAGGGGTCCTACGAGCAGTACTTC.

J is TRBJ2-5 and V is TRBV19, with 10 bases identical to TRBD1. J was trimmed by 6 bases and V by 5 bases; bases with no gene match: 6. There are 14 residues in the CDR3. Per germline, CDR1 LNHDA and CDR2 SQIVND (reference sequence). CDR3 bases: TGTGCCAGTAGTTCCGACAGGGGGCGGAAGACCCAGTACTTC. Translating gives CASSSDRGRKTQYF.

The rearrangement joins TRBV10-3 to TRBJ1-5; 7 bases match TRBD1. Per germline, CDR1 ENHRY and CDR2 SYGVKD. V was clipped by 6 bases and J by 0 bases; unmatched bases: 2. The CDR3 has 14 residues. The chain's CDR3 is CAISRDSSNQPQHF. DNA for the CDR3: TGTGCCATCAGCCGGGACAGTAGCAATCAGCCCCAGCATTTT.

This clone has a single count. The chain employs TRBV11-3 and TRBJ2-5; D is perhaps TRBD1 (6 bases). The CDR3 totals 14 residues. The V gene lost 3 bases and the J gene lost 5 bases, with 13 bases spanning the gap. CDR1 and CDR2 (germline): SGHNT, YENEEA. CDR3 sequence (DNA): TGTGCCAGCAGCTTCCAGGGGTTGGAGGAGACCCAGTACTTC. This gives the protein CASSFQGLEETQYF.

The chain combines TRBV9 with TRBJ2-5; D is possibly TRBD1 (5 bases). This CDR3 comprises 15 residues. V shed 1 base and J shed 2 bases, with 12 bases lying between them. Germline lookup yields CDR1 SGDLS and CDR2 YYNGEE. DNA for the CDR3: TGTGCCAGCAGCGTAACCACCCAGGGACAAGAGACCCAGTACTTC. This sequence encodes CASSVTTQGQETQYF. Full variable domain (outside the CDR3, taken from reference TRBV9 and TRBJ2-5): DSGVTQTPKHLITATGQRVTLRCSPRSGDLSVYWYQQSLDQGLQFLIQYYNGEERAKGNILERFSAQQFPDLHSELNLSSLELGDSALYFCASSVTTQGQETQYFGPGTRLLVL.

The rearrangement uses TRBV11-2 and TRBJ2-2; no firm D call. CDR3 size: 13 residues. Trimming pared 5 bases from V and 2 bases from J, leaving 6 bases between. Germline CDR1 SGHAT, CDR2 FQNNGV. CDR3 in amino acids: CASSLLNTGELFF. The CDR3, as DNA: TGTGCCAGCAGCCTATTAAACACCGGGGAGCTGTTTTTT.

This clone was counted between two and nine times. The chain recombines TRBV7-9 with TRBJ2-7; possible D gene TRBD2, 5 bases. From germline, CDR1 is SEHNR and CDR2 FQNEAQ (reference sequence). The CDR3 extends over 13 amino acids. The V end was cut by 2 bases, the J end by 5 bases, with 10 bases between. The CDR3 sequence: CASSLLDGNEQYF. The CDR3, as DNA: TGTGCCAGCAGCTTACTGGACGGGAACGAGCAGTACTTC.

This chain connects TRBV7-9 to TRBJ1-4; D uncertain. Between the trimmed V and J ends, which lost 5 bases and 8 bases, there was a span of 12 bases. Germline CDR1 is SEHNR and CDR2 is FQNEAQ (reference sequence). CDR3 length: 13 residues. For the CDR3, the DNA is TGTGCCAGCAGCCGGGGAGGAGGGGAAAAACTGTTTTTT. This encodes CASSRGGGEKLFF.

Details on this clone: Sequence at one end of the junction differs from germline and may be a read error. The chain is built from TRBV11-2 and TRBJ2-7; D possibly corresponds to TRBD2 (6 bases). Germline values: CDR1 SGHAT, CDR2 FQNNGV. The CDR3 is 15 amino acids. The CDR3 sequence is CAGSLDPGDVGEQYF. The CDR3 DNA reads TGTGCCGGCAGCTTAGATCCGGGGGACGTGGGAGAGCAGTACTTC.

This clone was detected once. The J gene is TRBJ2-7, the V gene TRBV7-9; TRBD1 matches 8 bases. The CDR3 length is 13 residues. Germline values: CDR1 SEHNR, CDR2 FQNEAQ (reference sequence). With V trimmed by 1 base and J by 8 bases, 4 bases remained unmatched. The CDR3 protein is CASSLDGTGQQYF. The CDR3 bases are TGTGCCAGCAGCTTAGACGGGACAGGTCAGCAGTACTTC. Variable domain in full (rest from reference TRBV7-9 and TRBJ2-7): DTGVSQNPRHKITKRGQNVTFRCDPISEHNRLYWYRQTLGQGPEFLTYFQNEAQLEKSRLLSDRFSAERPKGSFSTLEIQRTEQGDSAMYLCASSLDGTGQQYFGPGTRLTVT.

J is TRBJ2-1 and V is TRBV10-2, with D possibly being TRBD2 (6 bases). V was clipped by 9 bases and J by 5 bases, with 14 bases between them. CDR1 and CDR2 from the germline V gene are WSHSY and SAAADI. The CDR3 runs 13 residues. Here the CDR3 reads CASSGLQNNEQFF. For the CDR3, the DNA is TGCGCCAGTTCGGGACTGCAAAACAATGAGCAGTTCTTC.

The V call is TRBV5-6, the J call TRBJ2-5; maybe TRBD2 (6 bases). V was trimmed by 0 bases and J by 4 bases, leaving 13 bases between them. The CDR3 is 15 amino acids. From germline, CDR1 is SGHDT and CDR2 YYEEEE. CDR3 coding DNA: TGTGCCAGCAGCTTGGGGGGGACTTTCGGAGAGACCCAGTACTTC. This codes for CASSLGGTFGETQYF. Drawing the rest from reference TRBV5-6 and TRBJ2-5, the complete variable domain is DAGVTQSPTHLIKTRGQQVTLRCSPKSGHDTVSWYQQALGQGPQFIFQYYEEEERQRGNFPDRFSGHQFPNYSSELNVNALLLGDSALYLCASSLGGTFGETQYFGPGTRLLVL.

The count of this clone is one. The chain links TRBV10-2 to TRBJ2-1, with 10 nucleotides matching TRBD2. Germline V gives CDR1 WSHSY, CDR2 SAAADI. The CDR3 extends over 15 amino acids. The junction had 2 bases not matched to a gene; V was cut back by 6 bases and J by 0 bases. The CDR3 is CASRSSGSSYNEQFF. The CDR3 nucleotides read TGCGCCAGCAGATCTAGCGGGAGCTCCTACAATGAGCAGTTCTTC.

The chain couples TRBV25-1 to TRBJ1-2; 7 bases are a match to TRBD1. CDR1 and CDR2 from the germline V gene are MGHDK and SYGVNS. The V segment lost 7 bases and the J segment 8 bases; nucleotides outside the gene matches: 7. The CDR3 extends over 12 amino acids. CDR3 DNA: TGTGCCAGCACGGGACAGTTGGGGGGCTACACCTTC. As protein: CASTGQLGGYTF.

The V gene is TRBV6-1, the J gene TRBJ2-2; D ambiguous. With 7 bases removed from V and 2 bases from J, the gap between germline ends came to 8 bases. This CDR3 contains 13 residues. CDR1 is MNHNS, CDR2 SASEGT, per germline. The CDR3 here is CASTLRNTGELFF. CDR3 coding DNA: TGTGCCAGCACCCTGAGAAACACCGGGGAGCTGTTTTTT.

In DNA form, the CDR3 reads TGTGCCAGCAGTGAAGCCTCTTCGGGAAACACCATATATTTT. Translating gives CASSEASSGNTIYF. The chain links TRBV2 to TRBJ1-3; D gene ambiguous. In germline, CDR1 is SNHLY, CDR2 FYNNEI. V dropped 0 bases and J dropped 4 bases, with 7 bases sitting between them. CDR3 length: 14 residues.

The table lists this clone with a few counts. This likely reflects a read error, since a far larger clone is one base away. This chain uses TRBV6-5 with TRBJ1-2, with D hard to call. Deletions cut 2 bases from V and 0 bases from J, with 7 bases between. CDR3 size: 14 residues. The germline V gene encodes CDR1 MNHEY and CDR2 SVGAGI. The CDR3 DNA reads as TGTGCCAGCAGTTACGGAGGAACTAACTATGGCTACACCTTC. Protein: CASSYGGTNYGYTF.

The chain joins TRBV6-5 to TRBJ2-5, with D possibly being TRBD2 (6 bases). CDR3 length equals 14 residues. CDR1 and CDR2 (germline): MNHEY, SVGAGI. The V end was cut by 4 bases, the J end by 7 bases, with 16 bases between. CDR3 DNA sequence: TGTGCCAGCAGTTCGCGGGCCTCGGAGGGGACCCAGTACTTC. Translating it yields CASSSRASEGTQYF.

The chain couples TRBV5-1 to TRBJ1-6, with 10 bases identical to TRBD1. The CDR3 consists of 16 residues. CDR1 and CDR2 from the germline V gene are SGHRS and YFSETQ. Trimming took 0 bases from V and 7 from J; bases not matched to a gene: 4. This CDR3 is CASSLAQGQGNSPLHF. Written as DNA, the CDR3 is TGCGCCAGCAGCTTGGCCCAGGGACAGGGGAATTCACCCCTCCACTTT.

The V gene is TRBV10-2, the J gene TRBJ1-5; D is perhaps TRBD1 (5 bases). Looked up from germline, CDR1 is WSHSY and CDR2 is SAAADI. V dropped 11 bases and J dropped 3 bases, with 17 bases sitting between them. The CDR3 has 14 residues. Written as DNA, the CDR3 is TGCGCCGCCGGGGGTCGCCAAACCAATCAGCCCCAGCATTTT. Protein: CAAGGRQTNQPQHF.

This clone showed up just a few times. The chain carries TRBV7-9 and TRBJ2-1; D may be TRBD2 (5 bases). This CDR3 spans 14 amino acids. CDR1 is SEHNR, CDR2 FQNEAQ, per germline (reference sequence). Trimming left V 5 bases short and J 5 bases short, with 13 bases between. CDR3 amino acids: CASSPTIGNNEQFF. The CDR3 DNA reads as TGTGCCAGCAGCCCTACTATCGGGAACAATGAGCAGTTCTTC.